The rows below give T cell receptor beta chains drawn from one sample of a study of early T cells in non-severe SARS-CoV-2 infection. TCRdb re-analysed the 5' RACE reads in MiXCR, keeping a single row per CDR3 protein. The data show approximately 50,000 distinct CDR3 sequences, about 9.3% seen once. Sequencing input: whole blood. All receptors derive from an adult who was a healthcare worker with PCR-confirmed SARS-CoV-2 infection or an uninfected control (not recorded which). CDR3s include the opening cysteine and the closing phenylalanine or tryptophan. Fields, in order: V gene, clone size, D gene, J gene, CDR3 DNA, CDR3 protein. The D gene is left open where the match is weak. A clone size is listed for some rows: how often the clone was seen (once, few, many), or a class if it is expanded.

>TRBV28|-|TRBD2|TRBJ2-1
TGTGCCCATTCGGGAGGGAGTGAGCAGTTCTTC
CAHSGGSEQFF
>TRBV18|many|-|TRBJ1-5
TGTGCCAGCTCGCCTCAATCAAAATCGGGAGGTCAGCCCCAGCATTTT
CASSPQSKSGGQPQHF
>TRBV7-6|-|TRBD2|TRBJ2-1
TGTGCCAGCAGCTTATTAGTCGGGACTAGCGGGAGGATCGGCCTCAATGAGCAGTTCTTC
CASSLLVGTSGRIGLNEQFF
>TRBV29-1|few|-|TRBJ1-1
TGCAGCGTCGCCGGGGCTACCACTGAAGCTTTCTTT
CSVAGATTEAFF
>TRBV29-1|many|-|TRBJ2-1
TGCAGCACCGTAGTTCTTGAGCAGTTCTTC
CSTVVLEQFF
>TRBV6-2/TRBV6-3|few|-|TRBJ2-7
TGTGCCAGCAGTCAACGACTAAACTACGAGCAGTACTTC
CASSQRLNYEQYF
>TRBV28|many|TRBD1|TRBJ2-3
TGTGCCAGCAGTTCGACCCGGGACAGATTCAATACGCAGTATTTT
CASSSTRDRFNTQYF
>TRBV7-9|many|-|TRBJ1-5
TGTGCCAGCAGCTTATACACTTCGGGCAATCAGCCCCAGCATTTT
CASSLYTSGNQPQHF
>TRBV6-2/TRBV6-3|many|-|TRBJ2-3
TGTGCCAGCAGTTCCCCCCCGCGGGATACGCAGTATTTT
CASSSPPRDTQYF
>TRBV24-1|many|-|TRBJ1-5
TGTGCCACCAGTGATTTAAACAGCCAGGGGCCCCAGCATTTT
CATSDLNSQGPQHF
>TRBV28|many|-|TRBJ2-7
TGTGCCAGCAGTTACTCCATTGCGTCAGGGAGCTCCTACGAGCAGTACTTC
CASSYSIASGSSYEQYF
>TRBV12-3/TRBV12-4|-|-|TRBJ2-3
TGTGCCAGCAGGCAAGGGGGGTCGCTCCGAGATACGCAGTATTTT
CASRQGGSLRDTQYF
>TRBV29-1|-|TRBD1|TRBJ2-7
TGCAGCGTAACCGGGACAGGGTACGAGCAGTACTTC
CSVTGTGYEQYF
>TRBV28|-|-|TRBJ2-7
TGTGCCAGCAGTTTACCCCCGGGAACCATCTACGAGCAGTACTTC
CASSLPPGTIYEQYF
>TRBV6-5|few|-|TRBJ2-7
TGTGCCAGCAGTTACATGAGAAGGATAACCTCTTCTTCCTACGAGCAGTACTTC
CASSYMRRITSSSYEQYF
>TRBV27|once|-|TRBJ2-7
TGTGCCAGCAGTCGGTCCGGGAGTAGGTACGAGCAGTACTTC
CASSRSGSRYEQYF
>TRBV12-3/TRBV12-4|few|-|TRBJ1-6
TGTGCCAGCAGACGAGGAAGGGATTCACCCCTCCACTTT
CASRRGRDSPLHF
>TRBV29-1|many|TRBD1|TRBJ2-6
TGCAGCGTTCGGCCGGGACAGGGGTACCCTGGGGCCAACGTCCTGACTTTC
CSVRPGQGYPGANVLTF
>TRBV11-2|few|-|TRBJ1-6
TGTGCCAGCAGCTTAGAAGGGGGGTTGGATTCACCCCTCCACTTT
CASSLEGGLDSPLHF
>TRBV19|many|-|TRBJ2-2
TGTGCCAGTAGTAGGGGGAACGCCGGGGAGCTGTTTTTT
CASSRGNAGELFF
>TRBV29-1|few|-|TRBJ1-1
TGCAGCGTTGAAGATGGGAAGAGGAACACTGAAGCTTTCTTT
CSVEDGKRNTEAFF
>TRBV10-3|many|TRBD2|TRBJ2-7
TGTGCCACCATGACTAGCGGGGGCGTCCGCTACGAGCAGTACTTC
CATMTSGGVRYEQYF
>TRBV19|-|TRBD1|TRBJ2-7
TGTGCCAGTAGTCCGGGACAGGGGTTCTCCTACGAGCAGTACTTC
CASSPGQGFSYEQYF
>TRBV20-1|-|-|TRBJ1-2
TGCAGTGCTAGAGATACGAGGACCTTTAACTATGGCTACACCTTC
CSARDTRTFNYGYTF
>TRBV20-1|-|-|TRBJ2-1
TGCAGTGCTAACTCCATATACAATGAGCAGTTCTTC
CSANSIYNEQFF
>TRBV4-1|few|-|TRBJ2-5
TGCGCCAGCAGCCCCGGGGTAGTCCAAGAGACCCAGTACTTC
CASSPGVVQETQYF
>TRBV19|few|TRBD2|TRBJ2-1
TGTGCCACCAAAGCGGGAGGGCCTTACAATGAGCAGTTCTTC
CATKAGGPYNEQFF
>TRBV6-5|once|-|TRBJ1-2
TGTGCCAGCAGTAGATGGGACGGGACAAGGGGCTACACCTTC
CASSRWDGTRGYTF
>TRBV12-3/TRBV12-4|many|TRBD1|TRBJ2-6
TGTGCCAGCAGTCTCTGGACAGGAGGAATCGGGAACTCTGGGGCCAACGTCCTGACTTTC
CASSLWTGGIGNSGANVLTF
>TRBV28|many|TRBD2|TRBJ2-1
TGTGCCAGCAGCCTAGGACTAGCGGGGGTGAGCTCCTACAATGAGCAGTTCTTC
CASSLGLAGVSSYNEQFF
>TRBV7-9|-|-|TRBJ2-5
TGTGCCAGCAGCTTAGCGCCCGAGACCCAGTACTTC
CASSLAPETQYF
>TRBV28|few|-|TRBJ1-4
TGTGCCAGCAGTTTCTCGGCAGCGTCTAATGAAAAACTGTTTTTT
CASSFSAASNEKLFF
>TRBV6-6|-|-|TRBJ2-2
TGTGCCAGCACCCAACAACAGGCGGGGAACACCGGGGAGCTGTTTTTT
CASTQQQAGNTGELFF
>TRBV12-3/TRBV12-4|-|-|TRBJ1-6
TGTGCCAGCAGTTCTTACCTTTCAGGAGGTAGTCATTCACCCCTCCACTTT
CASSSYLSGGSHSPLHF
>TRBV6-6|few|-|TRBJ2-7
TGTGCCAGCAGCCCGAGGGGATCTGCTTACGAGCAGTACTTC
CASSPRGSAYEQYF
>TRBV28|-|TRBD1|TRBJ1-5
TGTGCCAGCAGTTTGGGTCCGGGACAGGGATATTACGTCAATCAGCCCCAGCATTTT
CASSLGPGQGYYVNQPQHF
>TRBV28|-|-|TRBJ1-1
TGTGCCAGCAGTCGACGGACAGAGAACACTGAAGCTTTCTTT
CASSRRTENTEAFF
>TRBV7-2|many|TRBD1|TRBJ1-4
TGTGCCAGCAGACCTACAGGGGGCGCATATGAAAAACTGTTTTTT
CASRPTGGAYEKLFF
>TRBV24-1|many|-|TRBJ2-5
TGTGCCACCAGTGATTCTGGGCTTAGCGAGACCCAGTACTTC
CATSDSGLSETQYF
>TRBV7-9|few|-|TRBJ2-5
TGTGCCAGCAGCCCGGACATTCCAGAGACCCAGTACTTC
CASSPDIPETQYF
>TRBV6-6|few|-|TRBJ1-1
TGTGCCAGCAGTTACACCGACAAGAACACTGAAGCTTTCTTT
CASSYTDKNTEAFF
>TRBV27|many|-|TRBJ2-7
TGTGCCAGCAGCCGACGGGCGGGGCCTACCTACGAGCAGTACTTC
CASSRRAGPTYEQYF
>TRBV29-1|many|-|TRBJ2-6
TGCAGCGTTTTGGGGACACCAAGCTCTGGGGCCAACGTCCTGACTTTC
CSVLGTPSSGANVLTF
>TRBV7-2|many|TRBD2|TRBJ2-1
TGTGCCAGCAGCCCGACTCCGGGACAGACTCTAGCGGGAGTTTACAATGAGCAGTTCTTC
CASSPTPGQTLAGVYNEQFF
>TRBV27|-|-|TRBJ2-2
TGTGCCAGCAGTTTATTCCACCCGGGACTCGTCCCCGGGGAGCTGTTTTTT
CASSLFHPGLVPGELFF
>TRBV28|many|TRBD2|TRBJ2-7
TGTGCCAGCATCCCCGGGGGGGGCTCCTACGAGCAGTACTTC
CASIPGGGSYEQYF
>TRBV20-1|many|-|TRBJ2-2
TGCAGTGCTAGTAGTACGGCTAGCTCGGGCACCGGGGAGCTGTTTTTT
CSASSTASSGTGELFF
>TRBV7-6|many|-|TRBJ2-1
TGTGCCAGCAGCTCGGGAGCCCACAATGAGCAGTTCTTC
CASSSGAHNEQFF
>TRBV20-1|many|-|TRBJ1-6
TGCAGTGCTAGAGATCTTGTAAGGGGGATTAATTCACCCCTCCACTTT
CSARDLVRGINSPLHF
>TRBV29-1|few|-|TRBJ1-1
TGCAGCGTTGCTCAGGGCTGGGGGACTGAAGCTTTCTTT
CSVAQGWGTEAFF
>TRBV18|-|-|TRBJ2-7
TGTGCCAGCTCACCAGTAGGGGCCTCCTACGAGCAGTACTTC
CASSPVGASYEQYF
>TRBV13|-|-|TRBJ1-2
TGTGCCAGCAGCTTACTTGGGGCAACTAACTATGGCTACACCTTC
CASSLLGATNYGYTF
>TRBV10-3|-|-|TRBJ2-1
TGTGCCATCAGTGATGGGCTTTCCGAGCAGTTCTTC
CAISDGLSEQFF
>TRBV6-4|few|-|TRBJ2-1
TGTGCCAGCAGTGACACAGTTAGGAGCTCCTACAATGAGCAGTTCTTC
CASSDTVRSSYNEQFF